Listed below are T cell receptor beta chains from one sample, sequenced in a study of siplizumab effects on memory and regulatory T cells. The repertoire was sequenced with immunoSEQ multiplex PCR; TCRdb's copy has only in-frame clones and lacks some. This sample has over 95,000 clones, with around 95% found just once. The sample consisted of non-Treg CD4+ T cells sorted from blood. These receptors originate from a human donor in good health. The CDR3 runs from the conserved cysteine through the conserved F or W. The D gene is left open where the match is weak. Part of the rows lack a size; the others show once, few, many or a class for expanded clones.

J gene | clone size | D gene | V gene | CDR3 protein | CDR3 DNA
TRBJ2-3 | - | - | TRBV19 | CASSIDYGADTQYF | TGTGCCAGTAGTATAGATTACGGGGCAGATACGCAGTATTTT
TRBJ1-1 | few | TRBD1 | TRBV9 | CASSPRTGTTEAFF | TGTGCCAGCAGCCCTCGGACAGGGACCACTGAAGCTTTCTTT
TRBJ2-2 | - | TRBD2 | TRBV5-1 | CASSLGLAGVTNTGELFF | TGCGCCAGCAGCTTGGGACTAGCGGGGGTTACGAACACCGGGGAGCTGTTTTTT
TRBJ2-3 | once | - | TRBV2 | CASSEGGAGIDTQYF | TGTGCCAGCAGTGAAGGGGGGGCGGGTATAGATACGCAGTATTTT
TRBJ2-7 | - | - | TRBV7-4 | CASSLRSAGCTYEQYF | TGTGCCAGCAGCTTACGGAGCGCAGGCTGCACCTACGAGCAGTACTTC
TRBJ2-5 | - | - | TRBV5-1 | CASSQTLQGGGETQYF | TGCGCCAGCAGCCAAACTTTACAGGGTGGAGGTGAGACCCAGTACTTC
TRBJ1-6 | - | - | TRBV7-8 | CASSSRDIKAALHF | TGTGCCAGCAGCTCCCGGGACATCAAGGCCGCCCTCCACTTT
TRBJ1-6 | - | TRBD1 | TRBV15 | CATSSRGPYNSPLHF | TGTGCCACCAGCAGCAGGGGGCCCTATAATTCACCCCTCCACTTT
TRBJ2-7 | - | - | TRBV28 | CASSLGGTPYEQYF | TGTGCCAGCAGTTTAGGGGGCACCCCCTACGAGCAGTACTTC
TRBJ2-5 | - | - | TRBV18 | CASSPRGGGETQYF | TGTGCCAGCTCGCCACGGGGAGGGGGAGAGACCCAGTACTTC
TRBJ2-1 | - | - | TRBV7-2 | CASSLRFGHNEQFF | TGTGCCAGCAGCTTAAGATTTGGGCACAATGAGCAGTTCTTC
TRBJ2-3 | - | TRBD2 | TRBV5-1 | CASSLERGITDTQYF | TGCGCCAGCAGCTTGGAGCGGGGGATCACAGATACGCAGTATTTT
TRBJ2-5 | - | - | TRBV10-3 | CAIRDSQETQYF | TGTGCCATCAGGGACAGTCAAGAGACCCAGTACTTC
TRBJ1-4 | - | - | TRBV11-2 | CASSLEQLLFF | TGTGCCAGCAGCTTAGAACAACTACTGTTTTTT
TRBJ1-6 | - | TRBD1 | TRBV30 | CAWSVTGQINSPLHF | TGTGCCTGGAGTGTAACGGGACAGATTAATTCACCCCTCCACTTT
TRBJ1-6 | - | - | TRBV5-5 | CASRFDGASPLHF | TGTGCCAGCAGGTTCGACGGGGCCTCACCCCTCCACTTT
TRBJ2-2 | - | - | TRBV11-2 | CASSFSPGELFF | TGTGCCAGCAGCTTTTCCCCCGGGGAGCTGTTTTTT
TRBJ1-4 | - | - | TRBV30 | CAWSSATNEKLFF | TGTGCCTGGAGTAGCGCAACTAATGAAAAACTGTTTTTT
TRBJ2-7 | - | - | TRBV9 | CASSVGWSVYEQYF | TGTGCCAGCAGCGTAGGTTGGTCAGTTTACGAGCAGTATTTC
TRBJ2-7 | - | TRBD1 | TRBV11-3 | CASSLVRVGGHEQYF | TGTGCCAGCAGCTTAGTGCGTGTAGGGGGCCACGAGCAGTACTTC
TRBJ2-2 | - | - | TRBV19 | CASSILVASTGELFF | TGTGCCAGTAGTATCTTAGTTGCGAGCACCGGGGAGCTGTTTTTT
TRBJ1-2 | few | - | TRBV2 | CASSDAVGGYTF | TGTGCCAGCAGTGATGCCGTAGGGGGCTACACCTTC
TRBJ1-3 | - | TRBD1 | TRBV2 | CASSEGQGQYANTIYF | TGTGCCAGCAGTGAGGGACAGGGCCAATATGCGAACACCATATATTTT
TRBJ2-7 | - | TRBD1 | TRBV28 | CASNPGQGLEQYF | TGTGCCAGCAACCCGGGACAGGGGCTGGAGCAGTACTTC
TRBJ1-2 | - | TRBD1 | TRBV28 | CASSFGGQGASYGYTF | TGTGCCAGCAGTTTTGGGGGACAGGGGGCTAGCTATGGCTACACCTTC
TRBJ2-3 | - | - | TRBV4-1 | CASSQDRRSSPTSTDTQYF | TGCGCCAGCAGCCAAGATCGAAGGAGTAGCCCGACTAGCACAGATACGCAGTATTTT
TRBJ2-7 | - | - | TRBV25-1 | CASSDQVPYEQYF | TGTGCCAGCAGTGATCAGGTACCCTACGAGCAGTACTTC
TRBJ1-2 | - | - | TRBV9 | CASSVDYSYGYTF | TGTGCCAGCAGCGTGGACTATTCCTATGGCTACACCTTC
TRBJ1-4 | - | - | TRBV6-5 | CASSPGIGDEKLFF | TGTGCCAGCAGTCCGGGCATCGGGGATGAAAAACTGTTTTTT
TRBJ1-5 | - | TRBD1 | TRBV18 | CASSPPAVDRGSQPQHF | TGTGCCAGCTCACCACCGGCCGTGGACAGGGGAAGTCAGCCCCAGCATTTT
TRBJ2-7 | - | TRBD2 | TRBV6-6 | CASSSGGAGEQYF | TGTGCCAGCAGTAGCGGGGGGGCAGGCGAGCAGTACTTC
TRBJ2-7 | - | - | TRBV7-8 | CASSLRALLYEQYF | TGTGCCAGCAGCTTAAGGGCCCTCCTATACGAGCAGTACTTC
TRBJ2-3 | - | TRBD2 | TRBV9 | CASSPGGGYTDTQYF | TGTGCCAGCAGCCCCGGCGGGGGGTACACAGATACGCAGTATTTT
TRBJ1-1 | once | - | TRBV19 | CASSSPRAEAFF | TGTGCCAGTAGTAGTCCCCGGGCTGAAGCTTTCTTT
TRBJ1-1 | - | - | TRBV7-9 | CASSPQGGTNTEAFF | TGTGCCAGCAGCCCCCAGGGAGGGACGAACACTGAAGCTTTCTTT
TRBJ1-5 | - | - | TRBV19 | CASSYFQGVKSNQPQHF | TGTGCCAGTTCTTATTTTCAGGGAGTCAAAAGCAATCAGCCCCAGCATTTT
TRBJ2-5 | - | TRBD1 | TRBV25-1 | CASSSTGPQETQYF | TGTGCCAGCAGTTCGACAGGGCCACAAGAGACCCAGTACTTC
TRBJ1-2 | - | - | TRBV5-4 | CASSLGGRWDYTF | TGTGCCAGCAGCTTGGGGGGGCGGTGGGACTACACCTTC
TRBJ2-3 | - | TRBD2 | TRBV6-5 | CASSLGGAGADTQYF | TGTGCCAGCAGTCTAGGAGGGGCGGGGGCAGATACGCAGTATTTT
TRBJ2-7 | - | - | TRBV6-6 | CASSAVFLDEQYF | TGTGCCAGCAGCGCGGTGTTTTTAGACGAGCAGTACTTC
TRBJ2-3 | - | TRBD2 | TRBV2 | CASIRNRGLAGNTDTQYF | TGTGCCAGCATACGGAATCGTGGTCTAGCGGGGAACACAGATACGCAGTATTTT
TRBJ1-1 | once | TRBD1 | TRBV7-3 | CASSLAGTGTTEAFF | TGTGCCAGCAGCTTGGCCGGGACAGGGACTACTGAAGCTTTCTTT
TRBJ2-3 | - | TRBD1 | TRBV9 | CASSVGRGLADTQYF | TGTGCCAGCAGCGTAGGCAGGGGGCTTGCAGATACGCAGTATTTT
TRBJ2-7 | - | TRBD1 | TRBV27 | CASSDRGHPYEQYF | TGTGCCAGCAGTGACAGGGGTCACCCCTACGAGCAGTACTTC